This TCR beta chain was documented in a study of blood T cells in healthy people across ages. Extraction yielded at least 5 micrograms of total RNA per sample. PCR was performed a second time for about 7 to 12 cycles using a sample-barcoded 5' primer and a J-beta primer mix. TCRdb ran MiXCR on the 5' RACE reads and lists one entry per CDR3 protein. Among more than 650,000 distinct CDR3 sequences listed, roughly 24% were seen once. The CDR3 is made up of 17 amino acids. Trimming at V came to 0 bases and at J to 7 bases, leaving 13 bases not matched to a gene. From germline, CDR1 is MGHRA and CDR2 YSYEKL. These data were also filed under a second study, of T cells of mothers and their children. Per that study: Normalized overlap was always slightly, never significantly, higher in related than unrelated mother-child pairs.

Sequencing was performed on blood. The receptor's source is a boy aged 5-17 years in good health. The chain is built from TRBV4-1 and TRBJ2-5; 8 nucleotides match TRBD2. The CDR3 spells CASSQDQGSGTPGTQYF. CDR3 sequence (DNA): TGCGCCAGCAGCCAAGATCAAGGTAGCGGGACCCCGGGGACCCAGTACTTC.